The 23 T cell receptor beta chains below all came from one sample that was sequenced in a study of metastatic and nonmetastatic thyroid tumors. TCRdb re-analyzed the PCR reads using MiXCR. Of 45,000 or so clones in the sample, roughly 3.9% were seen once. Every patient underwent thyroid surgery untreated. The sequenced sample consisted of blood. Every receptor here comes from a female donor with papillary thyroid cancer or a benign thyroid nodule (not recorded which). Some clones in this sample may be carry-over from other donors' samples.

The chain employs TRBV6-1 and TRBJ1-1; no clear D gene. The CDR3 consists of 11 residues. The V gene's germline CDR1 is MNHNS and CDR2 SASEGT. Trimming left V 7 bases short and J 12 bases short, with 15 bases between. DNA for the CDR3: TGTGCCAGCAACTTAGACCGGAACCCTTTCTTT. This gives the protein CASNLDRNPFF.

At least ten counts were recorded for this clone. CDR3 DNA sequence: TGTGCCACCAGTGACTCATTCTCGGGTGGGGTCTACAATGAGCAGTTCTTC. Residues: CATSDSFSGGVYNEQFF. This rearrangement joins TRBV24-1 to TRBJ2-1; D not certain. The ends were cut back, 4 bases at V and 3 bases at J, with 18 bases in the middle. Germline V gene data show CDR1 as KGHDR and CDR2 as SFDVKD. This CDR3 is built from 17 residues.

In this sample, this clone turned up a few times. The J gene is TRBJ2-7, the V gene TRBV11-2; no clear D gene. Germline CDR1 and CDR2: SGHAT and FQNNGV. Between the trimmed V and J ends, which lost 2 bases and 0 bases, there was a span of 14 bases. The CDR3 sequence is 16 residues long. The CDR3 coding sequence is TGTGCCAGCAGCTTATGGGCCGGGTGGGGCTCCTACGAGCAGTACTTC. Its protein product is CASSLWAGWGSYEQYF.

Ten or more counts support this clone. The CDR3 region is CASSSATGGVNTEAFF. The DNA for the CDR3 is TGTGCCAGCAGCTCCGCTACAGGGGGGGTAAACACTGAAGCTTTCTTT. The V and J genes are TRBV27 and TRBJ1-1; 8 nucleotides agree with TRBD1. This CDR3 is built from 16 residues. Germline values: CDR1 MNHEY, CDR2 SMNVEV (reference sequence). The trim removed 6 bases at V and 2 bases at J, leaving 11 bases unmatched.

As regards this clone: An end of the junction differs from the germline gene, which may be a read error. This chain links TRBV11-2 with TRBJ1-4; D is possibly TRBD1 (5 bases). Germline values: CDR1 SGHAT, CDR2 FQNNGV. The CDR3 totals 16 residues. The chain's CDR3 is CASSPGGAASNETLFF. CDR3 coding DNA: TGTGCCAGCAGCCCCGGAGGGGCTGCAAGTAATGAAACACTGTTTTTT.

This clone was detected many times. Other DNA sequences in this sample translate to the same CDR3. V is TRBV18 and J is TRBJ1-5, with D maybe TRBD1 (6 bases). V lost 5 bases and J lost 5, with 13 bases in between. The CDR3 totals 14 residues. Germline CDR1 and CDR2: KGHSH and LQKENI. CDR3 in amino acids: CASSTTTGHQPQHF. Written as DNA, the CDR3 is TGTGCCAGCTCAACAACGACAGGTCATCAGCCCCAGCATTTT.

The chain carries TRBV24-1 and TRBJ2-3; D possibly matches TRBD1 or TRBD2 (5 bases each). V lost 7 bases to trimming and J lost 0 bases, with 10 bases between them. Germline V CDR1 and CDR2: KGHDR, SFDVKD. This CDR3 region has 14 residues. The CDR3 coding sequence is TGTGCCACCAGGAACTGGGACAGCACAGATACGCAGTATTTT. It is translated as CATRNWDSTDTQYF.

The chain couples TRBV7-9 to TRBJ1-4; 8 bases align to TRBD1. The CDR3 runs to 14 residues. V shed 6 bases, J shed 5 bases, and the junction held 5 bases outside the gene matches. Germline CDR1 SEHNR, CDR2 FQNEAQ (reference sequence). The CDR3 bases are TGTGCCAGCAGAATGGGACAGGACAATGAAAAACTGTTTTTT. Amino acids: CASRMGQDNEKLFF.

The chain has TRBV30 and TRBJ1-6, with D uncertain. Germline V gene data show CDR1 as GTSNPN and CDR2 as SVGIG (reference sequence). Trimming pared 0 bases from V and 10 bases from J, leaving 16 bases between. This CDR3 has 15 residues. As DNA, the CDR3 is TGTGCCTGGAGTGTTCTAATGAGGTCTGGATCACCCCTCCACTTT. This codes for CAWSVLMRSGSPLHF.

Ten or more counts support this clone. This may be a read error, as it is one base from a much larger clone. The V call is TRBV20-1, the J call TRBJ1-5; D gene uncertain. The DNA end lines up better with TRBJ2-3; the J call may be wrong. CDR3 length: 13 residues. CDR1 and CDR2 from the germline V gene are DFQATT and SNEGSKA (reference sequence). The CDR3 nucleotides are TGCAGTGCTAGAGATTATGAGCGTCAGCCCCAGTATTTT. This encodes CSARDYERQPQYF.

CDR3 sequence reads: CAIRTGYGYTF. The DNA for the CDR3 is TGTGCCATCAGGACAGGGTATGGCTACACCTTC. J is TRBJ1-2 and V is TRBV10-3; TRBD1 matches at 7 bases. Germline V lookup: CDR1 ENHRY, CDR2 SYGVKD. The ends lost 6 bases at V and 5 bases at J; junction bases unmatched: 0. The CDR3 loop spans 11 amino acids.

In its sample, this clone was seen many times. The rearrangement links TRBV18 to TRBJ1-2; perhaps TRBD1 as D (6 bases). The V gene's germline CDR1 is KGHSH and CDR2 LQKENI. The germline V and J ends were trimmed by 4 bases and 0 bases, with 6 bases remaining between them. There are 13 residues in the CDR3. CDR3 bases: TGTGCCAGCTCACGGACAGCTAACTATGGCTACACCTTC. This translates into CASSRTANYGYTF.

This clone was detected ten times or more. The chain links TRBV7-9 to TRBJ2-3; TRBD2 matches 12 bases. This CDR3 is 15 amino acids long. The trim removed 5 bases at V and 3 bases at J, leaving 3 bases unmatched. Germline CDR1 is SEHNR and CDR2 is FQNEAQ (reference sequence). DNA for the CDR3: TGTGCCAGCAGCCCCGGGACTAGCGGGACAGATACGCAGTATTTT. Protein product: CASSPGTSGTDTQYF.

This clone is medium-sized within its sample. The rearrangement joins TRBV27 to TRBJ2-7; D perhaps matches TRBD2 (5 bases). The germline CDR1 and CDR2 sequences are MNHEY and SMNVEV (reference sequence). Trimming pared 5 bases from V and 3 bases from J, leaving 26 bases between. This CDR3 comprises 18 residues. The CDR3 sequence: CASSPFEGASPPFYEQYF. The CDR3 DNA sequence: TGTGCCAGCAGTCCCTTCGAGGGCGCGAGCCCACCCTTCTACGAGCAGTACTTC.

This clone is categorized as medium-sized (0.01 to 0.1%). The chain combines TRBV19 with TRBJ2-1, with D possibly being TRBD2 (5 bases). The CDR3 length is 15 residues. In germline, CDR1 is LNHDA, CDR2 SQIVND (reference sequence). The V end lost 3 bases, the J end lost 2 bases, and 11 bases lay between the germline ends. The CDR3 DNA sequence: TGTGCCAGTAGTATTGAGGGAGCTACCTACAATGAGCAGTTCTTC. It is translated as CASSIEGATYNEQFF.

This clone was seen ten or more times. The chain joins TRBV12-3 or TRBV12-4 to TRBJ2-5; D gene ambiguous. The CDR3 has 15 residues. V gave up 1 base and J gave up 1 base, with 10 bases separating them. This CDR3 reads CASSLGQASQETQYF. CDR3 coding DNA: TGTGCCAGCAGTTTAGGTCAGGCCTCCCAAGAGACCCAGTACTTC.

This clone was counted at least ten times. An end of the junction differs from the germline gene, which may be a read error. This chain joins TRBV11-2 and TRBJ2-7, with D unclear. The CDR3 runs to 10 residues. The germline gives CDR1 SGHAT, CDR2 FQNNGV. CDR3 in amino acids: CASSLVLRCF. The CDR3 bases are TGTGCCAGCAGCTTAGTCCTCAGGTGCTTC.

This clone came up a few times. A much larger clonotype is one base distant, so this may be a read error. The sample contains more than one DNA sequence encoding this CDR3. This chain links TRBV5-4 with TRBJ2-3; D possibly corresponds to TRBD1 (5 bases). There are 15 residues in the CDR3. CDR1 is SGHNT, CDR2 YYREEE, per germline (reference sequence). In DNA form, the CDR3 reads TGTGCCAGCAGCTTGGAGCAGGGTTTCCCAGATACACAGTATTTT. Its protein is CASSLEQGFPDTQYF.

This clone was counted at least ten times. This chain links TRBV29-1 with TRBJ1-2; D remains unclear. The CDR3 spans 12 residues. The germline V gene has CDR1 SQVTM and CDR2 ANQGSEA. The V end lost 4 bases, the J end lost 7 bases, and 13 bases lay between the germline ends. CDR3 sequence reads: CSVVVTWRGYTF. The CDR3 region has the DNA TGCAGCGTTGTGGTAACTTGGCGTGGCTACACCTTC.

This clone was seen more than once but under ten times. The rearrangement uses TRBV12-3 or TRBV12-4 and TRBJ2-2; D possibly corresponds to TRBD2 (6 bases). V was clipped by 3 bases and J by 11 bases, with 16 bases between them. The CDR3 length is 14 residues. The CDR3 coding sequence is TGTGCCAGCAGTTTTGGCGGGGCTACCTGTGAGCTGTTTTTT. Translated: CASSFGGATCELFF.

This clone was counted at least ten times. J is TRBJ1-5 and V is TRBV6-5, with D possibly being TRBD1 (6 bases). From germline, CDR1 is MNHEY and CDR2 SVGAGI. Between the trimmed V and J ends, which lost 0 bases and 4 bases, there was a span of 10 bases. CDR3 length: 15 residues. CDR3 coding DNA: TGTGCCAGCAGTTACTCGATTACAGGGAATCAGCCCCAGCATTTT. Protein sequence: CASSYSITGNQPQHF.

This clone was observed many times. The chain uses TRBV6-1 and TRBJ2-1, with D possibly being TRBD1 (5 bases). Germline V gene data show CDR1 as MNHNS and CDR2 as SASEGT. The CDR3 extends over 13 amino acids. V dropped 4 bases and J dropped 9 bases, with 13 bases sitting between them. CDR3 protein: CASSGNQGGEQFF. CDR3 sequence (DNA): TGTGCCAGCAGTGGGAATCAGGGCGGTGAGCAGTTCTTC.

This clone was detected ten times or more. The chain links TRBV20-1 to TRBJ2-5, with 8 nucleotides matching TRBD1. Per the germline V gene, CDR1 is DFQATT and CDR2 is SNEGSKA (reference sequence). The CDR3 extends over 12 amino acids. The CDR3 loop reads CSVDRGQETQYF. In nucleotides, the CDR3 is TGCAGCGTAGACAGGGGCCAAGAGACCCAGTACTTC.